The 14 T cell receptor beta chains given below trace back to one sample, sequenced in a study of vaccination effects on CD4 cells after COVID-19. Their specific antigens are unknown. ViraFEST assay sequencing came after antigen-specific CD4+ T cells were expanded with viral peptide pools. When roughly eleven days of culture had elapsed, CD4+ T cells were isolated. The participants, recipients of two vaccine doses, got either BNT162b2 or mRNA-1273. The method was immunoSEQ multiplex PCR; TCRdb's version includes in-frame clones alone and lacks a portion of them. Of about 28,000 clones detected, over 70% appear once; the ten largest clones hold about a tenth. Sequencing was performed on CD4+ T cells from PBMCs cultured with HCoV-NL63 spike peptides, taken after COVID-19 vaccination. The source is a human donor who received a COVID-19 vaccine.

The chain couples TRBV7-9 to TRBJ1-1; TRBD1 matches 7 bases. With 5 bases clipped from V and 2 bases from J, the junction kept 5 bases outside the gene matches. Germline CDR1 reads SEHNR; CDR2 reads FQNEAQ (reference sequence). The CDR3 has 14 residues. The CDR3 loop is CASSAGQQNTEAFF. The CDR3 nucleotides are TGTGCCAGCAGCGCGGGACAGCAAAACACTGAAGCTTTCTTT.

The chain links TRBV5-4 to TRBJ2-5; tentatively, D is TRBD2 (6 bases). The germline CDR1 and CDR2 sequences are SGHNT and YYREEE (reference sequence). V shed 2 bases and J shed 4 bases, with 18 bases lying between them. The CDR3 is 16 residues long. In DNA form, the CDR3 reads TGTGCCAGCAGCTTTCTCTCTGGTCGGGGAGGAGAGACCCAGTACTTC. It translates to CASSFLSGRGGETQYF.

This sequence joins TRBV10-3 and TRBJ2-5; tentatively, D is TRBD2 (6 bases). Trimming shortened V by 8 bases and J by 4 bases, and 17 bases separated the two germline ends. The CDR3 totals 14 residues. Germline V gene data show CDR1 as ENHRY and CDR2 as SYGVKD. The CDR3 DNA follows: TGTGCCATCTTCGTCAGGCGGGACTCAGAGACCCAGTACTTC. Encoded protein: CAIFVRRDSETQYF.

V and J are TRBV11-2 and TRBJ2-5, with 9 bases that match TRBD2. The germline gives CDR1 SGHAT, CDR2 FQNNGV. This CDR3 region has 17 residues. V was clipped by 5 bases and J by 2 bases; unmatched bases: 12. The CDR3 DNA reads TGTGCCAGCAGCCTAGGTTCGGGACTAGCAAGTCAAGAGACCCAGTACTTC. Residues: CASSLGSGLASQETQYF.

V usage is TRBV28 and J usage is TRBJ2-7; tentative D call: TRBD1 (6 bases). Germline CDR1 and CDR2: MDHEN and SYDVKM. The V end lost 3 bases, the J end lost 3 bases, and 24 bases lay between the germline ends. This CDR3 is built from 18 residues. The CDR3 loop is CASSFPVRAGTKHYEQYF. For the CDR3, the DNA is TGTGCCAGCAGTTTTCCGGTTCGCGCCGGGACAAAACACTACGAGCAGTACTTC. The complete variable domain, with remaining parts taken from reference TRBV28 and TRBJ2-7, reads DVKVTQSSRYLVKRTGEKVFLECVQDMDHENMFWYRQDPGLGLRLIYFSYDVKMKEKGDIPEGYSVSREKKERFSLILESASTNQTSMYLCASSFPVRAGTKHYEQYFGPGTRLTVT.

This clone was found a few times. This sequence joins TRBV9 and TRBJ2-7; D remains unclear. Trimming took 3 bases from V and 0 from J, leaving 10 bases between them. Germline assignment: CDR1 SGDLS and CDR2 YYNGEE. CDR3 length equals 14 residues. DNA for the CDR3: TGTGCCAGCAGCGCCACCGTCGGCTCCTACGAGCAGTACTTC. It yields the protein CASSATVGSYEQYF.

V usage is TRBV5-1 and J usage is TRBJ2-2; either TRBD1 or TRBD2 may fit D (5 bases each). CDR3 size: 14 residues. Germline loops: CDR1 SGHRS, CDR2 YFSETQ. The V end lost 3 bases, the J end lost 2 bases, and 8 bases lay between the germline ends. CDR3 protein: CASSSGANTGELFF. The CDR3, as DNA: TGCGCCAGCAGCTCCGGGGCTAACACCGGGGAGCTGTTTTTT.

The chain carries TRBV7-2 and TRBJ2-1, with 7 bases aligning to TRBD2. V was clipped by 5 bases and J by 6 bases; unmatched bases: 13. This CDR3 contains 16 residues. The germline CDR1 and CDR2 sequences are SGHTA and FQGNSA. CDR3 nucleotides: TGTGCCAGCAGCCACCGAGGGTTGCGGGGGACCAATGAGCAGTTCTTC. This sequence encodes CASSHRGLRGTNEQFF.

The gene calls are TRBV6-5 and TRBJ2-2, with D possibly matching TRBD1 (6 bases). CDR1 is MNHEY, CDR2 SVGAGI, per germline. V lost 6 bases and J lost 3, with 14 bases in between. The length of the CDR3 is 15 residues. The CDR3 is CASRFRGRDTGELFF. The CDR3 region has the DNA TGTGCCAGCAGGTTCAGGGGAAGGGACACCGGGGAGCTGTTTTTT.

The chain employs TRBV29-1 and TRBJ2-1; D possibly corresponds to TRBD2 (6 bases). Trimming removed 5 bases at V and 6 bases at J, with 14 bases between. Germline V gene data show CDR1 as SQVTM and CDR2 as ANQGSEA. The CDR3 covers 13 residues. CDR3 in DNA: TGCAGCGTTCGAGTGACTAGTAGCAATGAGCAGTTCTTC. Amino acid sequence: CSVRVTSSNEQFF.

The gene calls are TRBV27 and TRBJ2-3, with a tentative D call TRBD1 (5 bases). Germline lookup yields CDR1 MNHEY and CDR2 SMNVEV (reference sequence). The V gene lost 4 bases and the J gene lost 2 bases, with 10 bases spanning the gap. The CDR3 has 14 amino acids. The chain's CDR3 is CASSWGGTTDTQYF. For the CDR3, the DNA is TGTGCCAGCAGTTGGGGCGGCACCACAGATACGCAGTATTTT.

The gene calls are TRBV30 and TRBJ1-1; D is ambiguous. Germline values: CDR1 GTSNPN, CDR2 SVGIG (reference sequence). The CDR3 runs 11 residues. Trimming cost V 8 bases and J 4 bases, with 11 bases left between them. CDR3 region: CASGASTEAFF. CDR3 nucleotides: TGTGCCAGTGGTGCGAGCACTGAAGCTTTCTTT.

The chain has TRBV5-4 and TRBJ2-5, with TRBD2 identical over 12 bases. After removal of 1 base from V and 4 bases from J, the junction contained 5 bases not matched to a gene. This CDR3 is 16 amino acids long. The germline CDR1 and CDR2 sequences are SGHNT and YYREEE (reference sequence). The CDR3 nucleotides are TGTGCCAGCAGCTTGCTAGCGGGAGGGGTGACAGAGACCCAGTACTTC. It encodes CASSLLAGGVTETQYF. The variable domain in full, completed from reference TRBV5-4 and TRBJ2-5, reads ETGVTQSPTHLIKTRGQQVTLRCSSQSGHNTVSWYQQALGQGPQFIFQYYREEENGRGNFPPRFSGLQFPNYSSELNVNALELDDSALYLCASSLLAGGVTETQYFGPGTRLLVL.

This chain links TRBV12-3 or TRBV12-4 with TRBJ2-5; D is unresolved. The CDR3 covers 13 residues. Trimming left V 1 base short and J 0 bases short, with 3 bases between. Here the CDR3 reads CASSLGDQETQYF. The CDR3 bases are TGTGCCAGCAGTTTAGGGGACCAAGAGACCCAGTACTTC.